Below, one T cell receptor (beta chain) is given with its context. CDR3 length: 14 residues. V lost 2 bases and J lost 3, with 10 bases in between. CDR1 is ENHRY and CDR2 is SYGVKD in the germline V gene. These data belong to a study of blood T cell repertoires in COVID-19. Turning to the study itself: Specimens from acute and convalescent COVID-19 originated in the United States, Italy and Spain. The analysed material was cDNA or gDNA that came from T cells, B-cell-depleted T cells, or PBMCs.

Per the original data handling: Reference gene primer amplification in the assay estimated nucleated cell counts. Clones were read by immunoSEQ multiplex PCR, and TCRdb kept only the in-frame ones, dropping some. V and J calls and clone size come straight from that table; D and trimming were deduced from the DNA. The data contain about 170,000 clones, about 88% of them seen just once; the ten biggest clones take up about 6.5%. Material: peripheral blood. This receptor was identified in a woman aged 80 or over in a cohort sampled during active or convalescent COVID-19. The gene calls are TRBV10-3 and TRBJ1-1; D gene ambiguous. Here the CDR3 reads CAISEVRVDTEAFF. The CDR3 coding sequence is TGTGCCATCAGTGAGGTTCGAGTAGACACTGAAGCTTTCTTT.